This T cell receptor (beta chain) comes out of a study of cytomegalovirus exposure and HLA in healthy donors. The CDR3 is 15 amino acids. V lost 5 bases and J lost 0, with 11 bases in between. Germline CDR1 is SGHTA and CDR2 is FQGNSA. Study-level points and caveats: TRBV6-2, TRBV6-3 and some other V segments were excluded as indistinguishable. Researchers counted roughly 150 TCR beta chains as cytomegalovirus-associated. Accurate prediction of most subjects' HLA-A and HLA-B alleles from TCR beta sequences was reported.

PCR used 60 Vbeta primers and 13 Jbeta primers. Measured with immunoSEQ multiplex PCR; TCRdb has only the in-frame clones, and not every one. The sample contains over 95,000 clones, about 83% of which appear only once. In the case of this clone: Its specificity is unknown.

The genes are TRBV7-2 and TRBJ1-5; TRBD1 is a possible D gene (6 bases). This TCR derives from a female donor in good health and CMV-seronegative. Sequencing used PBMCs. CDR3 DNA: TGTGCCAGCAGCATGGACAGTAATAGCAATCAGCCCCAGCATTTT. It translates to CASSMDSNSNQPQHF.